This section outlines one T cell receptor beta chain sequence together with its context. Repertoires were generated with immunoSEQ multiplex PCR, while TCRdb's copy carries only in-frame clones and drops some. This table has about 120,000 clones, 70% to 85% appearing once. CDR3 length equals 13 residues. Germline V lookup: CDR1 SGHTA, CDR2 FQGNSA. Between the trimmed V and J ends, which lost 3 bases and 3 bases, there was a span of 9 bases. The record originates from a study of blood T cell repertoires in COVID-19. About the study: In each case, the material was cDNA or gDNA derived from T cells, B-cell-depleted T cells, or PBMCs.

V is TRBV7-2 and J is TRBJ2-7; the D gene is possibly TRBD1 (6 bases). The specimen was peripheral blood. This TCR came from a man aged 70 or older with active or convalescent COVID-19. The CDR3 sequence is CASSFSRGYEQYF. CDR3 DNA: TGTGCCAGCAGCTTCAGCAGGGGCTACGAGCAGTACTTC.